The rows below give T cell receptor beta chains drawn from one sample of a study of T cells in Graves' hyperthyroidism and ophthalmopathy. In TCRdb, the multiplex PCR reads were re-called with MiXCR into one record per CDR3 protein. The repertoire holds about 570,000 distinct CDR3 sequences, with 14% as singletons. Sequencing was performed on blood. The receptors here all came from a woman aged 40 to 50 with Graves' hyperthyroidism. The CDR3 runs from the conserved cysteine through the conserved F or W. The D gene is left open where the match is weak. Expanded clones get a size class; other rows say once, few or many, or leave the size out.

D,V,J,size,DNA,CDR3
-,TRBV24-1,TRBJ2-3,many,TGTGCCACCAGTGGAGCGAGCCCCAGCACAGATACGCAGTATTTT,CATSGASPSTDTQYF
-,TRBV15,TRBJ2-6,many,TGTGCCACCAGCAGTGGAAACCCGGGGCGTCTGGGCTCTGGGGCCAACGTCCTGACTTTC,CATSSGNPGRLGSGANVLTF
TRBD2,TRBV3-1,TRBJ2-7,many,TGTGCCAGCAGCCCTGTAGCGGGAGGAAGCTACGAGCAGTACTTC,CASSPVAGGSYEQYF
-,TRBV30,TRBJ1-2,many,TGTGCCTGGAGTGGAGGTTCACTTTATGGCTACACCTTC,CAWSGGSLYGYTF
-,TRBV7-9,TRBJ1-5,many,TGTGCCAGCAGCAGTCAGCTAAGCAATCAGCCCCAGCATTTT,CASSSQLSNQPQHF
-,TRBV28,TRBJ1-3,few,TGTGCCAGCGCAGGGGAAAATGGAAACACCATATATTTT,CASAGENGNTIYF
-,TRBV29-1,TRBJ2-2,-,TGCAGCGTTGACGGGCCGCCGAACACCGGGGAGCTGTTTTTT,CSVDGPPNTGELFF
TRBD1,TRBV24-1,TRBJ2-5,-,TGTGCCACTGAGGGGGCCGGGGAGACCCAGTACTTC,CATEGAGETQYF
-,TRBV9,TRBJ2-7,-,TGTGCCAGCAGCGTAGGGGGAGCCAACTACGAGCAGTACTTC,CASSVGGANYEQYF
-,TRBV20-1,TRBJ2-5,many,TGCAGTGCTAGAGATAAAGGGATCCAAGAGACCCAGTACTTC,CSARDKGIQETQYF
-,TRBV19,TRBJ1-1,few,TGTGCCAGTTTAGACTTGAAGGGAGCTTTCTTT,CASLDLKGAFF
-,TRBV11-3,TRBJ2-7,-,TGCGCCGGCAGCTTAGAGGGCTGGTCCTACGAGCAGTACTTC,CAGSLEGWSYEQYF
-,TRBV7-8,TRBJ1-5,many,TGTGCCAGCAGCTTATCACGGAATAGCAATCAGCCCCAGCATTTT,CASSLSRNSNQPQHF
-,TRBV6-1,TRBJ2-1,few,TGTGCCAGCAGTGAAACACAGGGCCACTACAATGAGCAGTTCTTC,CASSETQGHYNEQFF
-,TRBV28,TRBJ2-1,few,TGTGCCAGCAGCCGGGCATACTCCTACAATGAGCAGTTCTTC,CASSRAYSYNEQFF
TRBD2,TRBV6-2/TRBV6-3,TRBJ2-1,-,TGTGCCAGCAGTTTCTCAGGACTAGCGGGGGGGAATGAGCAGTTCTTC,CASSFSGLAGGNEQFF
TRBD2,TRBV7-9,TRBJ2-7,many,TGTGCCAGCAGCCCCTCCGGGACTAGCGGGAGAACGGGTGAGCAGTACTTC,CASSPSGTSGRTGEQYF
-,TRBV4-1,TRBJ2-6,-,TGCGCCAGCAGCCCCCAAATAAGGCAAGTGGGCGGATCTGGGGCCAACGTCCTGACTTTC,CASSPQIRQVGGSGANVLTF
TRBD1,TRBV30,TRBJ2-1,many,TGTGCCTGGACCAGGGGGACAGGGGGTCATGGTGAGCAGTTCTTC,CAWTRGTGGHGEQFF
-,TRBV20-1,TRBJ2-7,many,TGCAGTGCTAGAGAGCCCCGGACCGAGACCTACGAGCAGTACTTC,CSAREPRTETYEQYF
-,TRBV5-1,TRBJ2-7,few,TGCGCCAGCAGCTTTTCCTCGGACAGAGCCTACGAGCAGTACTTC,CASSFSSDRAYEQYF
-,TRBV27,TRBJ2-7,many,TGTGCCAGCAGTTCTCGATCCCCGGACGAGCAGTACTTC,CASSSRSPDEQYF
TRBD1,TRBV20-1,TRBJ2-5,many,TGCAGTGCTAGAGATCTCGGAGGTCGGGACAGGGCTCAAGAGACCCAGTACTTC,CSARDLGGRDRAQETQYF
-,TRBV9,TRBJ2-2,once,TGTGCCAGCAGCGTAGGTATGGGCAGCCCCACGAACACCGGGGAGCTGTTTTTT,CASSVGMGSPTNTGELFF
-,TRBV7-3,TRBJ2-1,many,TGTGCCAGCAGCTTAGGTCTAGCGTACAATGAGCAGTTCTTC,CASSLGLAYNEQFF
-,TRBV18,TRBJ2-1,many,TGTGCCAGCTCACCGGTTGGCAGTAACTACAATGAGCAGTTCTTC,CASSPVGSNYNEQFF
-,TRBV24-1,TRBJ1-1,many,TGTGCCACCAGTGAGGCGACGCGAACTGAAGCTTTCTTT,CATSEATRTEAFF
TRBD2,TRBV9,TRBJ2-3,many,TGTGCCAGCAGCACCCGACTAGCGGGAGGTGCAGATACGCAGTATTTT,CASSTRLAGGADTQYF
-,TRBV18,TRBJ1-5,-,TGTGCCAGCTCGCGCGGACGGAAGGATCAGCCCCAGCATTTT,CASSRGRKDQPQHF
TRBD2,TRBV9,TRBJ2-5,few,TGTGCCAGCAGCGCACCTTTCGGGACTAGCGGCCAAGAGACCCAGTACTTC,CASSAPFGTSGQETQYF
TRBD1,TRBV5-4,TRBJ2-1,-,TGTGCCAGCACTTTGGGGCAGGGGGATGAGCAGTTCTTC,CASTLGQGDEQFF
TRBD1,TRBV6-1,TRBJ1-1,many,TGTGCCAGCAGTATGACAGGGGGGCGGACTGAAGCTTTCTTT,CASSMTGGRTEAFF
-,TRBV7-2,TRBJ2-3,many,TGTGCCAGCAGCTCCCTTCCGGTAGATACGCAGTATTTT,CASSSLPVDTQYF
-,TRBV2,TRBJ2-3,many,TGTGCCAGCAGTGTCCCGGCCTTCTCCAGCACAGATACGCAGTATTTT,CASSVPAFSSTDTQYF
-,TRBV19,TRBJ1-5,few,TGTGCCAGTAGCCCCGAAGGGAGGGCGACTTATAGCAATCAGCCCCAGCATTTT,CASSPEGRATYSNQPQHF
TRBD2,TRBV5-4,TRBJ2-5,-,TGTGCCAGCAGCTTTAGATCCCGGACTAGCGCCACAGTGACCCAGTACTTC,CASSFRSRTSATVTQYF
TRBD1,TRBV20-1,TRBJ2-1,-,TGCAGTGCCAGAGCCCCAGGACAGGGCCATGAGCAGTTCTTC,CSARAPGQGHEQFF
-,TRBV4-2,TRBJ2-1,once,TGTGCCAGCAGCCAAGAGGGGAGTGAGCAGTTCTTC,CASSQEGSEQFF
TRBD1,TRBV29-1,TRBJ2-2,-,TGCAGCGTGGACAGGGCGAACACCGGGGAGCTGTTTTTT,CSVDRANTGELFF
-,TRBV28,TRBJ2-5,few,TGTGCCAGCAGCCTTAGCCAAGCAGGGCAGTACTTC,CASSLSQAGQYF
-,TRBV5-1,TRBJ2-5,few,TGCGCCAGCAGCTTGGAGGGACGAAAAATTCAAGAGACCCAGTACTTC,CASSLEGRKIQETQYF
-,TRBV10-3,TRBJ2-1,few,TGTGCCATCAGTGAGAACCTTGCCAAACTACACCCGTCCTACAATGAGCAGTTCTTC,CAISENLAKLHPSYNEQFF
-,TRBV28,TRBJ2-1,many,TGTGCCAGCAGTCTATCCAACTCCTACAATGAGCAGTTCTTC,CASSLSNSYNEQFF